The clone carrying this T cell receptor beta chain was recorded many times. Amplification of TCR beta CDR3 regions used RNA as the template. TCR CDR3 regions were first amplified by RT-PCR with HTBI primers. TCRdb processed the multiplex PCR reads anew with MiXCR; each CDR3 protein has one entry. The sample shows approximately 420,000 distinct CDR3 sequences, 12% to 15% of them seen only once. Uncontrolled infection, other autoimmune disease, pregnancy or lactation barred patients from enrollment. From 10 ml of fresh peripheral blood, PBMCs were isolated. These data belong to a study of T cells in Graves' hyperthyroidism and ophthalmopathy. Across the whole study: Staff took peripheral blood when the initial diagnosis was made, before any treatment began.

The CDR3 length is 13 residues. Trimming removed 2 bases at V and 3 bases at J, with 8 bases between. CDR1 and CDR2 (germline): KGHSH, LQKENI. What was sequenced was blood. The chain employs TRBV18 and TRBJ2-7; D remains ambiguous. The receptor was isolated from a woman aged 18-30 years with Graves' hyperthyroidism. CDR3 nucleotide sequence: TGTGCCAGCTCACCAGATGGGTTCTACGAGCAGTACTTC. Translated, it gives CASSPDGFYEQYF.